The rows below give T cell receptor beta chains drawn from one sample of a study of blood T cell repertoires in COVID-19. TCRdb keeps only in-frame clones here, not all; method: immunoSEQ multiplex PCR. The sample yields about 220,000 clones, roughly nine tenths seen once. Sequencing input: peripheral blood. These receptor sequences come from a man in his forties or fifties with active or convalescent COVID-19. Each CDR3 is given with its conserved first and last residue. A D gene is named only where the DNA matches it firmly. Clone size is given for some rows only: seen once, a few or many times, or a class if the clone is expanded.

CDR3nt: TGCGCCAGCAGTGACTCTTGGTCGATTACTTTTTATAATTCACCCCTCCACTTT
CDR3aa: CASSDSWSITFYNSPLHF
v_gene: TRBV10-1
abundance: few
j_gene: TRBJ1-6
d_gene: -

CDR3nt: TGTGCCAGCAGCTCCGAAGACAACCGGTACGAGCAGTACTTC
CDR3aa: CASSSEDNRYEQYF
v_gene: TRBV11-3
abundance: -
j_gene: TRBJ2-7
d_gene: -

CDR3nt: TGTGCCAGCAGTCTGAGGACAGGGAGGGCTTTCTTT
CDR3aa: CASSLRTGRAFF
v_gene: TRBV27
abundance: -
j_gene: TRBJ1-1
d_gene: TRBD1

CDR3nt: TGCGCCAGCAATATGGGACTAGCGGGAACCCCTGCTGAGCAGTTCTTC
CDR3aa: CASNMGLAGTPAEQFF
v_gene: TRBV10-2
abundance: -
j_gene: TRBJ2-1
d_gene: TRBD2

CDR3nt: TGTGCCAGCAACGCCAGGGAAAAGGGTAATGAAAAACTGTTTTTT
CDR3aa: CASNAREKGNEKLFF
v_gene: TRBV5-4
abundance: few
j_gene: TRBJ1-4
d_gene: -

CDR3nt: TGTGCCAGCAGGTCCGGCAGGGCAAGCAATCAGCCCCAGCATTTT
CDR3aa: CASRSGRASNQPQHF
v_gene: TRBV27
abundance: -
j_gene: TRBJ1-5
d_gene: -

CDR3nt: TGTGCCAGCAGCCAAGGACAGGGCTACGAGCAGTACTTC
CDR3aa: CASSQGQGYEQYF
v_gene: TRBV3-1/TRBV3-2
abundance: -
j_gene: TRBJ2-7
d_gene: TRBD1

CDR3nt: TGTGCCAGCAGGGAACAGGGGGGGTATGGCTACACCTTC
CDR3aa: CASREQGGYGYTF
v_gene: TRBV28
abundance: -
j_gene: TRBJ1-2
d_gene: TRBD1

CDR3nt: TGTGCCAGCAGCTTTTGGTCGGGGGGGGCGTACTACAATGAGCAGTTCTTC
CDR3aa: CASSFWSGGAYYNEQFF
v_gene: TRBV11-2
abundance: -
j_gene: TRBJ2-1
d_gene: TRBD2

CDR3nt: TGTGCCAGCAGTTTATGGGCAGGGGAGGGGTACGAGCAGTACTTC
CDR3aa: CASSLWAGEGYEQYF
v_gene: TRBV28
abundance: -
j_gene: TRBJ2-7
d_gene: -

CDR3nt: TGTGCCATCAGTGATTCTTACGAGCAGTACTTC
CDR3aa: CAISDSYEQYF
v_gene: TRBV10-3
abundance: -
j_gene: TRBJ2-7
d_gene: -

CDR3nt: TGTGCCAGCAGTGACTTGGGACAGGGGCAAATTAATGAAAAACTGTTTTTT
CDR3aa: CASSDLGQGQINEKLFF
v_gene: TRBV25-1
abundance: -
j_gene: TRBJ1-4
d_gene: TRBD1

CDR3nt: TGTGCCAGCAGCAAGGGTGATAATCGGGGACTCATGAACACTGAAGCTTTCTTT
CDR3aa: CASSKGDNRGLMNTEAFF
v_gene: TRBV21-1
abundance: -
j_gene: TRBJ1-1
d_gene: -

CDR3nt: TGTGCCAGCAGGGGGACAGCACAAGAGACCCAGTACTTC
CDR3aa: CASRGTAQETQYF
v_gene: TRBV12-3/TRBV12-4
abundance: -
j_gene: TRBJ2-5
d_gene: TRBD1

CDR3nt: TGTGCCAGCAGCCGTAGGACAGGGACCCAGCATTTT
CDR3aa: CASSRRTGTQHF
v_gene: TRBV7-2
abundance: -
j_gene: TRBJ1-5
d_gene: TRBD1

CDR3nt: TGTGCCAGCAGCTTAGTGAGGAGCTCCTACGAGCAGTACTTC
CDR3aa: CASSLVRSSYEQYF
v_gene: TRBV11-2
abundance: -
j_gene: TRBJ2-7
d_gene: -

CDR3nt: TGTGCCAGTAATACGGGACAGGGTCAGGCAGATACGCAGTATTTT
CDR3aa: CASNTGQGQADTQYF
v_gene: TRBV19
abundance: once
j_gene: TRBJ2-3
d_gene: TRBD1

CDR3nt: TGCAGTGCTAGTTCCGGGTTAAGAGGTCCTGAAGCTTTCTTT
CDR3aa: CSASSGLRGPEAFF
v_gene: TRBV20-1
abundance: -
j_gene: TRBJ1-1
d_gene: -

CDR3nt: TGTGCTAGCAGCTCCACAACAGGGGGACGTTATGGCTACACCTTC
CDR3aa: CASSSTTGGRYGYTF
v_gene: TRBV7-7
abundance: few
j_gene: TRBJ1-2
d_gene: TRBD1

CDR3nt: TGTGCCAGCAGCCAAAGCACAGGGGGGTACGAGCAGTACTTC
CDR3aa: CASSQSTGGYEQYF
v_gene: TRBV4-2
abundance: -
j_gene: TRBJ2-7
d_gene: TRBD1

CDR3nt: TGTGCCAGCTCAGGGGGCGCAGAAGAAGCTTTCTTT
CDR3aa: CASSGGAEEAFF
v_gene: TRBV27
abundance: -
j_gene: TRBJ1-1
d_gene: TRBD1

CDR3nt: TGCGCCAGCAGCTCTGCTGGGGGGGACTATGGCTACACCTTC
CDR3aa: CASSSAGGDYGYTF
v_gene: TRBV5-1
abundance: -
j_gene: TRBJ1-2
d_gene: -

CDR3nt: TGTGCCAGCAGTTTAGGAGGGTCAGGGGGTCGTCAGCCCCAGCATTTT
CDR3aa: CASSLGGSGGRQPQHF
v_gene: TRBV28
abundance: -
j_gene: TRBJ1-5
d_gene: TRBD1

CDR3nt: TGTGCCAGCAGTCGACAAACAGGGGGCACTGAAGCTTTCTTT
CDR3aa: CASSRQTGGTEAFF
v_gene: TRBV7-3
abundance: -
j_gene: TRBJ1-1
d_gene: TRBD1

CDR3nt: TGCGCCAGCAGCTCCCTCCAGGGGCAGAACACTGAAGCTTTCTTT
CDR3aa: CASSSLQGQNTEAFF
v_gene: TRBV5-1
abundance: once
j_gene: TRBJ1-1
d_gene: -

CDR3nt: TGTGCCAGCAGTGACAGGGGAATGAACACTGAAGCTTTCTTT
CDR3aa: CASSDRGMNTEAFF
v_gene: TRBV6-1
abundance: once
j_gene: TRBJ1-1
d_gene: -

CDR3nt: TGTGCCAGCAGTCTACGGACAGGGCTTGGCTACACCTTC
CDR3aa: CASSLRTGLGYTF
v_gene: TRBV27
abundance: few
j_gene: TRBJ1-2
d_gene: TRBD1